This is a list of T cell receptor beta chains from one sample in a study of cytomegalovirus exposure and HLA in healthy donors. Here immunoSEQ multiplex PCR was the method, and the copy in TCRdb shows in-frame clones only, minus some. The sample has over 100,000 clones; roughly 74% are singletons. The sample taken for sequencing was PBMCs. Source of these receptors: a man aged 40-49 years in good health and CMV-seropositive. CDR3s include the opening cysteine and the closing phenylalanine or tryptophan. The order of the fields is J gene, D gene, V gene, CDR3 protein. The D gene is left open where the match is weak.

TRBJ2-5	TRBD1	TRBV7-9	CASSRVGTAQETQYF
TRBJ2-1	TRBD2	TRBV28	CASTSAGAYNEQFF
TRBJ1-4	.	TRBV6-5	CASSLQPGGEKLFF
TRBJ2-2	TRBD2	TRBV10-2	CASRGASGRSGELFF
TRBJ2-7	.	TRBV29-1	CSVGASHSSYEQYF
TRBJ1-1	.	TRBV7-2	CASSYRVVTEAFF
TRBJ2-1	TRBD2	TRBV6-5	CASSHRGGGYNEQFF
TRBJ1-6	.	TRBV5-1	CASSLAGAENSPLHF
TRBJ2-7	TRBD1	TRBV28	CASSPTGTSYEQYF
TRBJ1-2	.	TRBV18	CASSPPYPAVAYGYTF
TRBJ1-1	.	TRBV10-3	CAISESIGRTEAFF
TRBJ2-7	TRBD1	TRBV6-6	CASSNRDRGEYEQYF
TRBJ1-2	.	TRBV2	CASSDSPWRGGYTF
TRBJ2-3	TRBD2	TRBV27	CASSFGGLAGASDTQYF
TRBJ2-1	TRBD2	TRBV7-9	CSSSQGTSGGKLEQFF
TRBJ1-6	TRBD1	TRBV27	CASSPPGQGLSYNSPLHF
TRBJ1-6	.	TRBV4-1	CASSQGPTEGRSPLHF
TRBJ2-5	TRBD2	TRBV11-2	CASRPLARETQYF
TRBJ1-1	.	TRBV5-1	CASSLVEGQNTEAFF
TRBJ2-7	.	TRBV30	CAWKGVGEQYF
TRBJ2-4	.	TRBV27	CASSSDWAKNIQYF
TRBJ1-4	TRBD1	TRBV27	CASSYQGAGEKLFF
TRBJ1-5	.	TRBV28	CASTSWGDGNQPQHF
TRBJ1-4	.	TRBV7-2	CASSFGHGGEKLFF
TRBJ2-6	.	TRBV6-1	CASGQISGANVLTF
TRBJ1-5	.	TRBV9	CASTPGRVRNQPQHF
TRBJ2-5	.	TRBV7-2	CASSLGSGTTETQYF
TRBJ1-2	TRBD1	TRBV10-2	CASSDLGQGGYTF
TRBJ2-1	.	TRBV5-1	CASREGGASSYNEQFF
TRBJ1-5	.	TRBV28	CASSLQQGLNQPQHF
TRBJ2-7	.	TRBV6-1	CASEGGVAYEQYF
TRBJ1-5	TRBD1	TRBV28	CASTLTGGTLFDGQPQHF
TRBJ1-1	.	TRBV7-9	CASSARTEAFF
TRBJ2-3	.	TRBV19	CASSSGTTDTQYF
TRBJ2-3	.	TRBV5-1	CASSSQQGRIDTQYF
TRBJ2-7	.	TRBV15	CATSKQIDSYEQYF
TRBJ2-7	TRBD1	TRBV5-8	CASDRAYEQYF